Below, 24 T cell receptor beta chains from the same sample are listed, as sequenced in a study of blood T cell repertoires in COVID-19. TCRdb's copy holds only in-frame clones and misses some; the assay was immunoSEQ multiplex PCR. The table has 45,000 to 60,000 clones, roughly 84% seen once. Material: peripheral blood. These receptors were taken from a man between 70 and 80 years old with active COVID-19.

The rearrangement links TRBV18 to TRBJ1-2; D not resolved. The CDR3 is 15 residues long. V lost 10 bases, J lost 6 bases, and 24 bases lay in between. The V gene's germline CDR1 is KGHSH and CDR2 LQKENI. Here the CDR3 reads CATHPGLSNLDGYTF. The CDR3 coding sequence is TGTGCCACCCATCCGGGTCTCTCGAATTTAGATGGCTACACCTTC.

V and J are TRBV6-5 and TRBJ1-4; no clear D. CDR1 is MNHEY and CDR2 is SVGAGI in the germline V gene. This CDR3 comprises 13 residues. Trimming took 1 base from V and 6 from J, leaving 6 bases between them. The CDR3 DNA reads TGTGCCAGCAGTTACTTCTCGGATGAAAAACTGTTTTTT. Translating gives CASSYFSDEKLFF.

This chain connects TRBV7-2 to TRBJ1-4; D call uncertain. Germline V gene data show CDR1 as SGHTA and CDR2 as FQGNSA. This CDR3 is 14 amino acids long. Trimming took 5 bases from V and 11 from J, leaving 18 bases between them. CDR3 DNA sequence: TGTGCCAGCAGCCCCCAGCGGGGTGTGCGGAAACTGTTTTTT. Amino acid sequence: CASSPQRGVRKLFF.

This clone was seen just once. The genes are TRBV20-1 and TRBJ2-3; TRBD2 aligns across 9 bases. This CDR3 has 14 amino acids. Germline V lookup: CDR1 DFQATT, CDR2 SNEGSKA (reference sequence). V lost 3 bases, J lost 3 bases, and 4 bases stayed unmatched. The CDR3 sequence is CSASPAGGTDTQYF. CDR3 sequence (DNA): TGCAGTGCTAGTCCAGCGGGGGGTACAGATACGCAGTATTTT.

The rearrangement joins TRBV7-2 to TRBJ2-1; perhaps TRBD2 as D (5 bases). Per germline, CDR1 SGHTA and CDR2 FQGNSA. The CDR3 consists of 15 residues. The V gene lost 1 base and the J gene lost 6 bases, with 13 bases spanning the gap. DNA of the CDR3: TGTGCCAGCAGCTTAGGTCAGTTTGAGGGCAATGAGCAGTTCTTC. Translation: CASSLGQFEGNEQFF. The complete variable domain, with remaining parts taken from reference TRBV7-2 and TRBJ2-1, reads GAGVSQSPSNKVTEKGKDVELRCDPISGHTALYWYRQSLGQGLEFLIYFQGNSAPDKSGLPSDRFSAERTGGSVSTLTIQRTQQEDSAVYLCASSLGQFEGNEQFFGPGTRLTVL.

The chain employs TRBV5-1 and TRBJ2-1; the match to TRBD2 covers 10 bases. The trim removed 2 bases at V and 4 bases at J, leaving 9 bases unmatched. The CDR3 contains 17 residues. Germline values: CDR1 SGHRS, CDR2 YFSETQ. The CDR3 coding sequence is TGCGCCAGCAGCTTTACGGGTAGCGGGGGGTTTTACAATGAGCAGTTCTTC. Amino acid sequence: CASSFTGSGGFYNEQFF.

The chain joins TRBV18 to TRBJ2-5; 8 nucleotides line up with TRBD2. Losses at the gene ends were 2 bases for V and 4 bases for J; bases not matched to a gene: 6. Germline V gene sequence: CDR1 KGHSH, CDR2 LQKENI. The CDR3 covers 15 residues. The CDR3 sequence: CASSPGTGGRETQYF. CDR3 in DNA: TGTGCCAGCTCACCAGGCACGGGGGGGCGAGAGACCCAGTACTTC.

This chain joins TRBV5-1 and TRBJ2-2; D remains unclear. Germline values: CDR1 SGHRS, CDR2 YFSETQ. V was pared by 0 bases and J by 1 base, with 4 bases between. The CDR3 has 14 amino acids. The CDR3 spells CASSLAQNTGELFF. The CDR3 DNA reads TGCGCCAGCAGCTTGGCCCAGAACACCGGGGAGCTGTTTTTT.

This sequence joins TRBV5-1 and TRBJ1-3, with TRBD1 as a possible D gene (5 bases). CDR3 length: 16 amino acids. Germline CDR1 and CDR2: SGHRS and YFSETQ. The germline V and J ends were trimmed by 4 bases and 2 bases, with 16 bases remaining between them. As DNA, the CDR3 is TGCGCCAGCAGCCTGGGCGGTAGGGGAACTGGAAACACCATATATTTT. It specifies CASSLGGRGTGNTIYF.

The V and J genes are TRBV28 and TRBJ1-2, with D possibly TRBD1 on 6 matching bases. Germline V lookup: CDR1 MDHEN, CDR2 SYDVKM. This CDR3 is 12 amino acids long. Trimming removed 2 bases at V and 14 bases at J, with 15 bases between. The CDR3 region is CASSLTRTEVTF. The CDR3 DNA sequence: TGTGCCAGCAGTTTAACACGGACAGAGGTGACCTTC.

The CDR3 DNA is TGTGCCAGCAGCCCCCTGGGCGGGGGGCCAGGAGATACGCAGTATTTT. Translating gives CASSPLGGGPGDTQYF. The genes are TRBV7-3 and TRBJ2-3, with 8 positions matching TRBD2. Germline CDR1 reads SGHTA; CDR2 reads FQGTGA. The CDR3 extends over 16 amino acids. After removal of 5 bases from V and 5 bases from J, the junction contained 12 bases not matched to a gene.

This clone has more than one count but fewer than ten. V and J are TRBV30 and TRBJ2-5, with 8 bases lining up with TRBD1. The ends lost 3 bases at V and 5 bases at J; junction bases unmatched: 5. Looked up from germline, CDR1 is GTSNPN and CDR2 is SVGIG (reference sequence). This CDR3 has 13 amino acids. CDR3 sequence: CAWRKTGGETQYF. The CDR3 DNA is TGTGCCTGGAGGAAAACAGGGGGGGAGACCCAGTACTTC. The variable domain in full, completed from reference TRBV30 and TRBJ2-5, reads SQTIHQWPATLVQPVGSPLSLECTVEGTSNPNLYWYRQAAGRGLQLLFYSVGIGQISSEVPQNLSASRPQDRQFILSSKKLLLSDSGFYLCAWRKTGGETQYFGPGTRLLVL.

The genes are TRBV7-2 and TRBJ1-3; TRBD1 is a possible D gene (6 bases). Deletions cut 4 bases from V and 2 bases from J, with 15 bases between. The CDR3 totals 16 residues. Germline assignment: CDR1 SGHTA and CDR2 FQGNSA. In DNA form, the CDR3 reads TGTGCCAGCAGCTCCCACAGGGATCCCCCTGGAAACACCATATATTTT. Translated: CASSSHRDPPGNTIYF.

The chain is built from TRBV25-1 and TRBJ2-3; 8 bases are a match to TRBD2. Germline values: CDR1 MGHDK, CDR2 SYGVNS. V gave up 3 bases and J gave up 3 bases; unmatched junction bases: 5. CDR3 length: 15 residues. The CDR3 loop is CASSEAGGRTDTQYF. For the CDR3, the DNA is TGTGCCAGCAGTGAGGCGGGGGGAAGGACAGATACGCAGTATTTT.

For the CDR3, the DNA is TGTGCCAGCAGTTTCCCAACTGACTCTTTCGGGAATGAGCAGTTCTTC. Translated, it gives CASSFPTDSFGNEQFF. This chain links TRBV6-2 or TRBV6-3 with TRBJ2-1; D unresolved. Trimming removed 4 bases from V and 7 bases from J, with 20 bases in between. Germline V gives CDR1 MNHEY, CDR2 SVGEGT. This CDR3 is 16 amino acids long.

The genes are TRBV7-8 and TRBJ2-3; 7 nucleotides agree with TRBD2. This CDR3 comprises 15 residues. Germline values: CDR1 SGHVS, CDR2 FQNEAQ. The ends lost 3 bases at V and 3 bases at J; junction bases unmatched: 6. Here the CDR3 reads CASSFGGGVTDTQYF. For the CDR3, the DNA is TGTGCCAGCAGCTTCGGTGGGGGGGTGACAGATACGCAGTATTTT.

J is TRBJ1-4 and V is TRBV7-2; 7 bases align to TRBD1. V lost 4 bases and J lost 4; bases outside the gene matches: 12. The CDR3 is 17 residues long. In germline, CDR1 is SGHTA, CDR2 FQGNSA. DNA of the CDR3: TGTGCCAGCAGCTACCTTACAGGGGCTTGGAATAATGAAAAACTGTTTTTT. Translating it yields CASSYLTGAWNNEKLFF.

The V call is TRBV6-2 or TRBV6-3, the J call TRBJ2-7; no clear D gene. The CDR3 runs to 15 residues. Trimming took 2 bases from V and 0 from J, leaving 11 bases between them. CDR1 is MNHEY and CDR2 is SVGEGT in the germline V gene. CDR3 sequence (DNA): TGTGCCAGCAGTTACGTCCAGGCCCACTCCTACGAGCAGTACTTC. Protein sequence: CASSYVQAHSYEQYF.

The count of this clone is one. This chain connects TRBV18 to TRBJ2-1; 10 positions match TRBD1. This CDR3 is built from 15 residues. V gave up 1 base and J gave up 7 bases; unmatched junction bases: 4. Germline lookup yields CDR1 KGHSH and CDR2 LQKENI. The CDR3 sequence: CASSPRTGGENEQFF. In DNA, the CDR3 is TGTGCCAGCTCACCACGGACAGGGGGGGAAAATGAGCAGTTCTTC.

V and J are TRBV6-5 and TRBJ1-2; weak D call: TRBD1 (6 bases). V was trimmed by 4 bases and J by 4 bases, leaving 13 bases between them. CDR1 and CDR2 (germline): MNHEY, SVGAGI. There are 14 residues in the CDR3. CDR3: CASSSGGQSYGYTF. The CDR3 DNA reads TGTGCCAGCAGTTCGGGGGGGCAGAGCTATGGCTACACCTTC.

V and J are TRBV12-5 and TRBJ2-5; TRBD2 might be the D (5 bases). The V end was cut by 0 bases, the J end by 4 bases, with 12 bases between. Germline V gene sequence: CDR1 LGHNT, CDR2 FRNRAP. The CDR3 length is 15 residues. CDR3 protein: CASGLVLGVGETQYF. The CDR3, as DNA: TGTGCTAGTGGTTTGGTGCTCGGGGTGGGAGAGACCCAGTACTTC.

The rearrangement uses TRBV7-9 and TRBJ2-3; D is perhaps TRBD1 (5 bases). Trimming removed 5 bases from V and 2 bases from J, with 14 bases in between. The CDR3 is 15 residues long. Germline CDR1 SEHNR, CDR2 FQNEAQ (reference sequence). The CDR3 reads CASSPPGSVTDTQYF. The CDR3 nucleotides are TGTGCCAGCAGCCCCCCAGGGTCGGTCACAGATACGCAGTATTTT.

This sequence joins TRBV4-1 and TRBJ2-3; TRBD2 agrees at 11 bases. The CDR3 spans 16 residues. The germline CDR1 and CDR2 sequences are MGHRA and YSYEKL. Unmatched junction bases numbered 9, after V lost 4 bases and J lost 6 bases. Here the CDR3 reads CASSPSLAGGLDTQYF. The CDR3 DNA reads TGCGCCAGCAGCCCCTCCTTAGCGGGGGGGCTGGATACGCAGTATTTT.

V gene TRBV11-3 combines with J gene TRBJ2-1, with 11 bases fitting TRBD1. The CDR3 covers 17 residues. Germline V CDR1 and CDR2: SGHNT, YENEEA. V gave up 0 bases and J gave up 4 bases; unmatched junction bases: 5. For the CDR3, the DNA is TGTGCCAGCAGCTTAGACGGACAGGGGGCGGGTTACAATGAGCAGTTCTTC. Amino acid sequence: CASSLDGQGAGYNEQFF.